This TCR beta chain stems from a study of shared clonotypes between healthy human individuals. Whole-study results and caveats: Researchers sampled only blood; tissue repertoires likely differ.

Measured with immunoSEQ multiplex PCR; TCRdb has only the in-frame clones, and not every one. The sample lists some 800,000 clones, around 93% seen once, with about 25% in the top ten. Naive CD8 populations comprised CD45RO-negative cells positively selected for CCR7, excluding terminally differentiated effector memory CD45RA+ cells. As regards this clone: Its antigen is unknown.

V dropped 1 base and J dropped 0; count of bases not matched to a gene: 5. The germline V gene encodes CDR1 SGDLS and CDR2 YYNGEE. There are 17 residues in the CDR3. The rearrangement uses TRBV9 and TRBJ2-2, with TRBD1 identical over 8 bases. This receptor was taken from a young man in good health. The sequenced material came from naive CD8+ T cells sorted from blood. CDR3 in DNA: TGTGCCAGCAGCGTACCCGGACAGGGCCCGAACACCGGGGAGCTGTTTTTT. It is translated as CASSVPGQGPNTGELFF.